Each of the 24 T cell receptor beta chains below was sequenced from the same sample in a study of cytomegalovirus exposure and HLA in healthy donors. Vbeta (60) and Jbeta (13) primers were used in the PCR. Method: immunoSEQ multiplex PCR; TCRdb's copy keeps in-frame clones and lacks some. The table lists about 160,000 clones, roughly 80% of them singletons. Sequencing was performed on PBMCs. These receptors all stem from a male donor in good health and CMV-seropositive.

The chain joins TRBV9 to TRBJ1-1, with D perhaps TRBD1 (5 bases). In germline, CDR1 is SGDLS, CDR2 YYNGEE. This CDR3 spans 14 amino acids. Trimming took 0 bases from V and 1 from J, leaving 7 bases between them. CDR3 sequence: CASSVAGGNTEAFF. CDR3 bases: TGTGCCAGCAGCGTAGCGGGGGGGAACACTGAAGCTTTCTTT.

The CDR3 sequence: CAITLSREDEQFF. CDR3 nucleotide sequence: TGTGCCATCACCTTATCCAGGGAGGATGAGCAGTTCTTC. This sequence joins TRBV10-3 and TRBJ2-1; the D gene is possibly TRBD2 (6 bases). CDR1 and CDR2 from the germline V gene are ENHRY and SYGVKD. The ends were cut back, 7 bases at V and 8 bases at J, with 15 bases in the middle. The CDR3 loop spans 13 amino acids.

The chain combines TRBV7-8 with TRBJ2-7, with D hard to call. CDR1 is SGHVS and CDR2 is FQNEAQ in the germline V gene. The CDR3 has 13 residues. The V end was cut by 5 bases, the J end by 4 bases, with 12 bases between. CDR3 amino acids: CASSRMERYEQYF. DNA for the CDR3: TGTGCCAGCAGCCGGATGGAGAGATACGAGCAGTACTTC.

This clone occurred once. The J gene is TRBJ1-4, the V gene TRBV30; 8 positions match TRBD1. The CDR3 is made up of 14 amino acids. J lost 7 bases, V lost 2 bases, and 6 bases had no gene match. Germline V CDR1 and CDR2: GTSNPN, SVGIG (reference sequence). The CDR3 DNA follows: TGTGCCTGGAGTACCTGGACAGGGACTGAAAAACTGTTTTTT. It specifies CAWSTWTGTEKLFF.

The CDR3 nucleotides read TGTGCCAGCAGCGATCCAAGGACAGGGCAAGGAGCCAAAAACATTCAGTACTTC. The encoded protein is CASSDPRTGQGAKNIQYF. J is TRBJ2-4 and V is TRBV9, with TRBD1 identical over 8 bases. V lost 3 bases and J lost 0; bases outside the gene matches: 11. The CDR3 is made up of 18 amino acids. In germline, CDR1 is SGDLS, CDR2 YYNGEE.

The rearrangement uses TRBV5-1 and TRBJ2-7; D possibly corresponds to TRBD2 (6 bases). V was shortened by 2 bases and J by 3 bases, with 18 bases between the two germline ends. This CDR3 contains 16 residues. Germline CDR1 SGHRS, CDR2 YFSETQ. CDR3 nucleotide sequence: TGCGCCAGCAGCTTAATAAGACCCGGGGGAGGCTACGAGCAGTACTTC. The encoded protein is CASSLIRPGGGYEQYF. Complete variable domain (other parts from reference TRBV5-1 and TRBJ2-7): KAGVTQTPRYLIKTRGQQVTLSCSPISGHRSVSWYQQTPGQGLQFLFEYFSETQRNKGNFPGRFSGRQFSNSRSEMNVSTLELGDSALYLCASSLIRPGGGYEQYFGPGTRLTVT.

This clone was recorded once. CDR3: CASSPRLAGSTDTQYF. CDR3 sequence (DNA): TGTGCCAGCTCACCGAGACTAGCGGGGAGCACAGATACGCAGTATTTT. J is TRBJ2-3 and V is TRBV18; 11 nucleotides match TRBD2. Germline lookup yields CDR1 KGHSH and CDR2 LQKENI. The CDR3 spans 16 residues. V was pared by 3 bases and J by 0 bases, with 2 bases of the junction left unmatched.

This clone was detected only once. This chain uses TRBV6-5 with TRBJ1-5; the match to TRBD1 covers 9 bases. This CDR3 has 14 residues. Germline V lookup: CDR1 MNHEY, CDR2 SVGAGI. With 2 bases clipped from V and 4 bases from J, the junction kept 0 bases outside the gene matches. The CDR3 protein is CASSYGTGNQPQHF. The CDR3 DNA reads as TGTGCCAGCAGTTACGGGACAGGGAATCAGCCCCAGCATTTT.

The rearrangement uses TRBV4-1 and TRBJ2-1, with 9 bases matching TRBD2. The CDR3 covers 15 residues. V lost 3 bases and J lost 10; bases outside the gene matches: 10. From germline, CDR1 is MGHRA and CDR2 YSYEKL. The CDR3 DNA follows: TGCGCCAGCAGCCACTTGACTAGCGGCATACGGGAGCAGTTCTTC. Its protein is CASSHLTSGIREQFF.

This clone showed up just a few times. V is TRBV5-8 and J is TRBJ2-7; D gene ambiguous. V was clipped by 6 bases and J by 4 bases, with 8 bases between them. Germline CDR1 SGHTS, CDR2 YDEGEE. The CDR3 runs to 11 residues. The CDR3 bases are TGTGCCAGCACCCTTTATTACGAGCAGTACTTC. This codes for CASTLYYEQYF.

The V and J genes are TRBV7-2 and TRBJ1-2; a possible D gene is TRBD1 (5 bases). The germline gives CDR1 SGHTA, CDR2 FQGNSA. The CDR3 runs 13 residues. V lost 3 bases, J lost 1 base, and 6 bases lay in between. The CDR3 nucleotides read TGTGCCAGCAGCTTGCAGGGTAACTATGGCTACACCTTC. Residues: CASSLQGNYGYTF.

CDR3 residues: CASSQAGGTSYEQYF. The DNA of the CDR3 is TGCGCCAGCAGCCAAGCTGGGGGCACCTCCTACGAGCAGTACTTC. The genes are TRBV4-1 and TRBJ2-7, with D possibly being TRBD1 (6 bases). The germline V gene encodes CDR1 MGHRA and CDR2 YSYEKL. The CDR3 is 15 residues long. V was trimmed by 1 base and J by 0 bases, leaving 10 bases between them.

The rearrangement links TRBV9 to TRBJ2-7; TRBD1 agrees at 7 bases. CDR1 is SGDLS, CDR2 YYNGEE, per germline. CDR3 length: 14 residues. With V trimmed by 4 bases and J by 2 bases, 6 bases remained unmatched. The CDR3 DNA sequence: TGTGCCAGCAGCTCACGGACAGGAGCCTACGAGCAGTACTTC. Residues: CASSSRTGAYEQYF.

The V and J genes are TRBV7-2 and TRBJ2-7; 12 nucleotides match TRBD2. The CDR3 runs 14 residues. Germline trimming cut 4 bases from V and 2 bases from J; bases unmatched to any gene: 0. Germline V lookup: CDR1 SGHTA, CDR2 FQGNSA. The CDR3 is CASSWTSGAYEQYF. Here the CDR3 DNA reads TGTGCCAGCAGCTGGACTAGCGGGGCCTACGAGCAGTACTTC.

The genes are TRBV6-5 and TRBJ2-3; TRBD1 is a possible D gene (5 bases). The germline V gene has CDR1 MNHEY and CDR2 SVGAGI. The germline V and J ends were trimmed by 4 bases and 2 bases, with 16 bases remaining between them. The CDR3 has 16 residues. The CDR3 sequence is CASSSDKTPFTDTQYF. CDR3 coding DNA: TGTGCCAGCAGTTCGGACAAGACACCTTTCACAGATACGCAGTATTTT.

Regarding this clone: In the same sample, other DNA sequences code for this CDR3. The chain carries TRBV6-5 and TRBJ2-1; 11 bases match TRBD2. Trimming cost V 1 base and J 5 bases; bases outside gene matches: 1. From germline, CDR1 is MNHEY and CDR2 SVGAGI. The CDR3 has 15 amino acids. The CDR3 sequence is CASSYLTSGNNEQFF. CDR3 coding DNA: TGTGCCAGCAGTTACTTGACTAGCGGGAACAATGAGCAGTTCTTC.

The chain carries TRBV28 and TRBJ1-3; 8 bases are shared with TRBD1. Per germline, CDR1 MDHEN and CDR2 SYDVKM. The V and J ends lost 5 bases and 8 bases, in that order; junction bases with no gene match: 8. The CDR3 consists of 14 residues. The CDR3 DNA reads as TGTGCCAGCAGTATAGTACAGGGGGGAGACACCATATATTTT. Amino acid sequence: CASSIVQGGDTIYF.

This clone is a singleton in its sample. The genes are TRBV19 and TRBJ1-1; no clear D. The CDR3 extends over 15 amino acids. V shed 6 bases and J shed 5 bases, with 19 bases lying between them. Germline assignment: CDR1 LNHDA and CDR2 SQIVND (reference sequence). CDR3 sequence (DNA): TGTGCCAGTAGCCCTCACGGGATGAGGGCGACTGAAGCTTTCTTT. Translation gives CASSPHGMRATEAFF. Full variable domain (remainder filled in from reference TRBV19 and TRBJ1-1): DGGITQSPKYLFRKEGQNVTLSCEQNLNHDAMYWYRQDPGQGLRLIYYSQIVNDFQKGDIAEGYSVSREKKESFPLTVTSAQKNPTAFYLCASSPHGMRATEAFFGQGTRLTVV.

The chain uses TRBV30 and TRBJ2-1; TRBD1 is a possible D gene (5 bases). The CDR3 covers 15 residues. The germline gives CDR1 GTSNPN, CDR2 SVGIG (reference sequence). The V end was cut by 8 bases, the J end by 2 bases, with 19 bases between. The CDR3, as DNA: TGTGCCCTCACCCTGGGGCGGAGTACCTACAATGAGCAGTTCTTC. It yields the protein CALTLGRSTYNEQFF. The full variable domain, with the rest looked up from reference TRBV30 and TRBJ2-1, is SQTIHQWPATLVQPVGSPLSLECTVEGTSNPNLYWYRQAAGRGLQLLFYSVGIGQISSEVPQNLSASRPQDRQFILSSKKLLLSDSGFYLCALTLGRSTYNEQFFGPGTRLTVL.

V usage is TRBV5-1 and J usage is TRBJ2-7; tentative D call: TRBD1 (6 bases). V was shortened by 4 bases and J by 5 bases, with 13 bases between the two germline ends. There are 13 residues in the CDR3. Germline V gene sequence: CDR1 SGHRS, CDR2 YFSETQ. The CDR3 reads CASSRKQGNEQYF. The CDR3 region has the DNA TGCGCCAGCAGCAGGAAACAGGGTAACGAGCAGTACTTC.

V gene TRBV28 combines with J gene TRBJ1-4, with 10 bases matching TRBD1. V lost 6 bases, J lost 6 bases, and 4 bases stayed unmatched. Per germline, CDR1 MDHEN and CDR2 SYDVKM. CDR3 length: 14 residues. CDR3 amino acids: CASSNGQGDEKLFF. Written as DNA, the CDR3 is TGTGCCAGCAGCAATGGACAGGGGGATGAAAAACTGTTTTTT.

Comment on this clone: A read error may produce the germline difference seen at one junction end. This rearrangement joins TRBV7-6 to TRBJ2-6; 12 bases map to TRBD1. The CDR3 extends over 18 amino acids. Germline CDR1 SGHVS, CDR2 FNYEAQ. CDR3 sequence reads: CASSLRGTGGSGANGLTF. The CDR3 DNA reads as TGTGCCAGCAGCTTAAGGGGGACAGGGGGCTCTGGGGCCAACGGCCTGACTTTC.

J is TRBJ2-1 and V is TRBV7-8, with TRBD2 identical over 8 bases. The CDR3 totals 16 residues. Trimming removed 5 bases from V and 6 bases from J; junction bases left unmatched: 12. From germline, CDR1 is SGHVS and CDR2 FQNEAQ. The CDR3, as DNA: TGTGCCAGCAGCAACATAGCGGGGAAAAGACTCAATGAGCAGTTCTTC. Protein sequence: CASSNIAGKRLNEQFF.

This clone has a single count. This chain links TRBV6-4 with TRBJ2-1; 12 positions match TRBD2. This CDR3 region has 15 residues. CDR1 and CDR2 (germline): MRHNA, SNTAGT. V gave up 5 bases and J gave up 4 bases; unmatched junction bases: 3. The CDR3 coding sequence is TGTGCCAGCAGTCTCACTAGCGGGGGGTACAATGAGCAGTTCTTC. Protein product: CASSLTSGGYNEQFF.